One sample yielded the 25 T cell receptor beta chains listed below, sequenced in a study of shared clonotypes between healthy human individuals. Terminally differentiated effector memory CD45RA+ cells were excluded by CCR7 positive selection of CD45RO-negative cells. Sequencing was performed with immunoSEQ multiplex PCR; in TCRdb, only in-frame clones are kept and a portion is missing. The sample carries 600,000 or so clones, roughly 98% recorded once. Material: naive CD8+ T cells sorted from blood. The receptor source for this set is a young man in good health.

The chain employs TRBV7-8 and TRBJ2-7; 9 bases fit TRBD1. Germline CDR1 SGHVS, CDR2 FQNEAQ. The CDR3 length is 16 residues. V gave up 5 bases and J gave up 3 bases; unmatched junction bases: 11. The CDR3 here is CASSPNLGQGFYEQYF. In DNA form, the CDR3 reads TGTGCCAGCAGCCCAAATTTGGGACAGGGATTCTACGAGCAGTACTTC.

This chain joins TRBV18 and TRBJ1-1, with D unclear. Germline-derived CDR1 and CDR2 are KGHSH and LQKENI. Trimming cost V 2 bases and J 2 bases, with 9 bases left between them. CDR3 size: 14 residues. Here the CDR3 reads CASSPKETNTEAFF. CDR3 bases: TGTGCCAGCTCACCAAAGGAAACTAACACTGAAGCTTTCTTT.

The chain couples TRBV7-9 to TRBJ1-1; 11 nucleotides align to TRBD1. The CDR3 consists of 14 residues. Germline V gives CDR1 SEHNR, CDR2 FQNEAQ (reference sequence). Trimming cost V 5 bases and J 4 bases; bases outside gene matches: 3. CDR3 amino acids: CASSPGTGGTEAFF. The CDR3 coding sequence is TGTGCCAGCAGCCCGGGGACAGGGGGCACTGAAGCTTTCTTT.

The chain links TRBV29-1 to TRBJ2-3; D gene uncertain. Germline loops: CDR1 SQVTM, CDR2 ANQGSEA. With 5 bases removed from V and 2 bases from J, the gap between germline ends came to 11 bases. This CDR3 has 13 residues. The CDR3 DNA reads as TGCAGCGTTTGGTGGGTGAACACAGATACGCAGTATTTT. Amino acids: CSVWWVNTDTQYF.

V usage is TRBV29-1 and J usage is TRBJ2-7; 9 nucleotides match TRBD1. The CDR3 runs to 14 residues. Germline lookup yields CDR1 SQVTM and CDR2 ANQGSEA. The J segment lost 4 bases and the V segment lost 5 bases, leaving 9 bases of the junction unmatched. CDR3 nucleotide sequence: TGCAGCGTTATCAACAGGGGGCGCGGTTACGAGCAGTACTTC. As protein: CSVINRGRGYEQYF.

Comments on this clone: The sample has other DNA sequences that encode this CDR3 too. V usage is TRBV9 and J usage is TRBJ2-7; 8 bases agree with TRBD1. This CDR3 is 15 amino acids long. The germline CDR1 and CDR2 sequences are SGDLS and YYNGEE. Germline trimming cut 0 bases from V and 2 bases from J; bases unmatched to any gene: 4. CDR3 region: CASSVGGTGAYEQYF. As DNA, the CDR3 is TGTGCCAGCAGCGTAGGGGGGACAGGAGCCTACGAGCAGTACTTC. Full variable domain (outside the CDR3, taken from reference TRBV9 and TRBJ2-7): DSGVTQTPKHLITATGQRVTLRCSPRSGDLSVYWYQQSLDQGLQFLIQYYNGEERAKGNILERFSAQQFPDLHSELNLSSLELGDSALYFCASSVGGTGAYEQYFGPGTRLTVT.

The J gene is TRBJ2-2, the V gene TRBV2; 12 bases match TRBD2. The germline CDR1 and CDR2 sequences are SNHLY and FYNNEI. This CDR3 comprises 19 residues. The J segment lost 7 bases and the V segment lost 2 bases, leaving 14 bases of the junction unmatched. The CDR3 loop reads CASSEPDTLAGGPVGELFF. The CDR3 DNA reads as TGTGCCAGCAGTGAACCAGACACTCTAGCGGGAGGGCCGGTCGGGGAGCTGTTTTTT.

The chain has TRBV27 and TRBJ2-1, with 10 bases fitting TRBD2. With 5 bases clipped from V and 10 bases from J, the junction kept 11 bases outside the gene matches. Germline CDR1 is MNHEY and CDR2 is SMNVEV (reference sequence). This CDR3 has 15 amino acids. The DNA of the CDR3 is TGTGCCAGCAGTCCCCTCTCTAGCGGGAGTGGGGAGCAGTTCTTC. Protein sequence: CASSPLSSGSGEQFF.

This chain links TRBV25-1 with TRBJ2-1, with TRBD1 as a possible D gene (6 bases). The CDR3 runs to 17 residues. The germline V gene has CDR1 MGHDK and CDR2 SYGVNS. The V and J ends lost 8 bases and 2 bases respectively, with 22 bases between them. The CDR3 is CASQEMGPGDPYNEQFF. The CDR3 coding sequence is TGTGCCAGCCAAGAGATGGGGCCAGGGGACCCCTACAATGAGCAGTTCTTC.

CDR3 protein: CASSSLAGSSTDTQYF. For the CDR3, the DNA is TGTGCCAGCAGCTCCTTAGCGGGATCTAGCACAGATACGCAGTATTTT. This rearrangement joins TRBV11-2 to TRBJ2-3; 8 bases are a match to TRBD2. The V and J ends lost 4 bases and 0 bases, in that order; junction bases with no gene match: 6. The germline V gene encodes CDR1 SGHAT and CDR2 FQNNGV. The CDR3 is 16 amino acids.

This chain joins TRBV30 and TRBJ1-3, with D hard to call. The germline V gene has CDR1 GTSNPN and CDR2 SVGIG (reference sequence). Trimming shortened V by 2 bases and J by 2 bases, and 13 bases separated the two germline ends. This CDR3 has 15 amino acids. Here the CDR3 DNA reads TGTGCCTGGAGTTCATGGGCACTCACTGGAAACACCATATATTTT. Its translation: CAWSSWALTGNTIYF.

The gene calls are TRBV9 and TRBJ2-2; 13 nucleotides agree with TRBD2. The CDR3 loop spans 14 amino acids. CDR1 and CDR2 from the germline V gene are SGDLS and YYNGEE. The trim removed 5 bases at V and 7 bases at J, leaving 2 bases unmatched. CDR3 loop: CASRGTSGDGELFF. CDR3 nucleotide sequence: TGTGCCAGCAGGGGGACTAGCGGGGACGGGGAGCTGTTTTTT.

The CDR3 loop reads CASSQDSLATYEQYF. The CDR3 bases are TGCGCCAGCAGCCAAGATTCGCTAGCGACTTACGAGCAGTACTTC. The chain carries TRBV4-1 and TRBJ2-7; weak D call: TRBD2 (6 bases). V was shortened by 0 bases and J by 4 bases, with 13 bases between the two germline ends. CDR1 and CDR2 (germline): MGHRA, YSYEKL. The CDR3 runs 15 residues.

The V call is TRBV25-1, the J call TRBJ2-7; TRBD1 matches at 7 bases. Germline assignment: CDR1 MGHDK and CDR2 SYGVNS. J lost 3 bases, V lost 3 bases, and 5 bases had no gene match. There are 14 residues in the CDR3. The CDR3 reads CASSDIDRDYEQYF. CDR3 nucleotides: TGTGCCAGCAGTGATATAGACAGGGACTACGAGCAGTACTTC.

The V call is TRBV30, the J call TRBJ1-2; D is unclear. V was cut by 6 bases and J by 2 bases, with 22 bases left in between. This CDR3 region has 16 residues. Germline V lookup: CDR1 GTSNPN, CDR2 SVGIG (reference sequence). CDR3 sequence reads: CACPREEHRSNYGYTF. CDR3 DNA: TGTGCCTGCCCCCGGGAGGAGCATAGATCGAACTATGGCTACACCTTC.

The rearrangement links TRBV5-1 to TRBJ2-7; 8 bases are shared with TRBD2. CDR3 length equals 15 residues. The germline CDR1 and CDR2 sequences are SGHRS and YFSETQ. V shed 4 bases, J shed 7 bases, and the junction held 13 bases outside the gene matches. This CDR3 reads CASSRTSSDMIEQYF. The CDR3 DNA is TGCGCCAGCAGCAGGACTAGCAGCGACATGATAGAGCAGTACTTC.

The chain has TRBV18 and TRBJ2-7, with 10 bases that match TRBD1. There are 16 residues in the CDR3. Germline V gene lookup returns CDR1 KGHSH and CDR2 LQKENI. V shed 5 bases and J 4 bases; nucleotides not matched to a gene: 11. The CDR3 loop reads CASSSPGTGDRYEQYF. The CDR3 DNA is TGTGCCAGCTCATCCCCCGGGACAGGGGACCGATACGAGCAGTACTTC.

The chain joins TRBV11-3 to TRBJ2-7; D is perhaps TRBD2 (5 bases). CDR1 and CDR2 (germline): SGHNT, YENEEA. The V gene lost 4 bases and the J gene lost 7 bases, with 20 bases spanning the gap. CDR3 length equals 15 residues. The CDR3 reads CASSSRASLPEEQYF. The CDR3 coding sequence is TGTGCCAGCAGCTCACGGGCTAGCTTGCCAGAAGAGCAGTACTTC.

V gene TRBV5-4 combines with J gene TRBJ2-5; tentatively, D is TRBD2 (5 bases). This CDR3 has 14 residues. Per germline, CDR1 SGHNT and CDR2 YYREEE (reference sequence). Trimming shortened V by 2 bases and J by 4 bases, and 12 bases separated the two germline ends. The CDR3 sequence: CASSFRGWGETQYF. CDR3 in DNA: TGTGCCAGCAGCTTTCGGGGTTGGGGAGAGACCCAGTACTTC.

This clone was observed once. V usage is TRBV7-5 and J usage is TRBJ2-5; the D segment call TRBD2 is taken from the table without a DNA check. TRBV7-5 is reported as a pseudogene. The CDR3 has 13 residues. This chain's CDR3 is CVRGGGGKETQYF. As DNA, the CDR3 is TGTGTCAGGGGAGGAGGAGGCAAAGAGACCCAGTACTTC.

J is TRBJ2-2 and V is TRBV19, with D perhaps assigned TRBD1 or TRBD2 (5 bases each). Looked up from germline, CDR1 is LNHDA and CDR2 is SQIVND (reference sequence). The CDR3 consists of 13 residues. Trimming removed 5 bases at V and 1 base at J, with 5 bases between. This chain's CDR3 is CASSGGNTGELFF. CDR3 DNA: TGTGCCAGTAGTGGGGGGAACACCGGGGAGCTGTTTTTT.

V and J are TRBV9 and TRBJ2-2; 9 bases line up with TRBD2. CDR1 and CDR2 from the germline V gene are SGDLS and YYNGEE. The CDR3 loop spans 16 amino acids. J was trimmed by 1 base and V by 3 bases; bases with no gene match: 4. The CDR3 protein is CASSDTSGLNTGELFF. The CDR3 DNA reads TGTGCCAGCAGCGACACTAGCGGGCTGAACACCGGGGAGCTGTTTTTT.

The CDR3 sequence: CASSLDKFEGWTEAFF. CDR3 bases: TGTGCCAGCAGCTTAGATAAATTTGAGGGTTGGACTGAAGCTTTCTTT. The chain carries TRBV11-2 and TRBJ1-1; D is unclear. Trimming stripped 0 bases from V and 5 bases from J, with 16 bases between. The CDR3 extends over 16 amino acids. In germline, CDR1 is SGHAT, CDR2 FQNNGV.

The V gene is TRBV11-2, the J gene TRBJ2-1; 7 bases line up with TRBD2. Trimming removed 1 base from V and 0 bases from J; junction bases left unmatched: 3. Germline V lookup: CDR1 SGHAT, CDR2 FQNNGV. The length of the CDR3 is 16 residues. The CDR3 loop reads CASSLVGRSSYNEQFF. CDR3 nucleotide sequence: TGTGCCAGCAGCTTAGTCGGGAGGTCCTCCTACAATGAGCAGTTCTTC. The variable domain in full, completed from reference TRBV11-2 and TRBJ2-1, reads EAGVAQSPRYKIIEKRQSVAFWCNPISGHATLYWYQQILGQGPKLLIQFQNNGVVDDSQLPKDRFSAERLKGVDSTLKIQPAKLEDSAVYLCASSLVGRSSYNEQFFGPGTRLTVL.

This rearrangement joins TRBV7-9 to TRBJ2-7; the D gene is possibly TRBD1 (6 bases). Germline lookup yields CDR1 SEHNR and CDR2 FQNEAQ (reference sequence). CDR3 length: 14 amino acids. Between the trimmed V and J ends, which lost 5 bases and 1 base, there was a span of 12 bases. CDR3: CASSTTGMSYEQYF. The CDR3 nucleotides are TGTGCCAGCAGCACTACAGGGATGTCCTACGAGCAGTACTTC.